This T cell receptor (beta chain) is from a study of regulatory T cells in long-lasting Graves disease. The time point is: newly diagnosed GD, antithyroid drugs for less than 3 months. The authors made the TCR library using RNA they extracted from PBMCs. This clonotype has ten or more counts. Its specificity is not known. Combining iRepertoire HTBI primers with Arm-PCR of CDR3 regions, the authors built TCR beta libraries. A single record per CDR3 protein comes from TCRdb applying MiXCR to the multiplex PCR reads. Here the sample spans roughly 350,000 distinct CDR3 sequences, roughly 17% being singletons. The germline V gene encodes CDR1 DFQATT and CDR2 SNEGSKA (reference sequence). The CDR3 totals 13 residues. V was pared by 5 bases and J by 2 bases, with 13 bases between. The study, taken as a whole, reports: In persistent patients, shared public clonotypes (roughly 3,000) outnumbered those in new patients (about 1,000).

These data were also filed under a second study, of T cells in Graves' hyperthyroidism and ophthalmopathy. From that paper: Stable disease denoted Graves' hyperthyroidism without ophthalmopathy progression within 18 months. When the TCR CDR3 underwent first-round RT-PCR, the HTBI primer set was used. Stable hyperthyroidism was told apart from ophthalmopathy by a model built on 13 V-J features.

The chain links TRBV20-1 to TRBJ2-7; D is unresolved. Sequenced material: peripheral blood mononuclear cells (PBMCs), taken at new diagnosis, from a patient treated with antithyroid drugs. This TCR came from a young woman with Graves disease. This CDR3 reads CSAFGGRTYEQYF. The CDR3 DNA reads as TGCAGTGCTTTCGGCGGAAGGACCTACGAGCAGTACTTC.